A single sample gave rise to the 17 T cell receptor beta chains below, sequenced in a study of vaccination and CD4 T cells after COVID-19 (dated by TCRdb to about 2022). Their target antigens are unknown. The treatment or condition label of this sample denotes: roughly 10-day PBMC culture with coronavirus spike peptide pools or control peptides (ViraFEST assay). Receptor libraries were prepared by PCR. For sequencing, an Illumina iSeq 100 was employed. DNA from cultured CD4+ T cells was subjected to TCR sequencing with the Oncomine TCR Beta short-read assay at the Johns Hopkins FTIC core. TCRdb reanalyzed the raw reads on its own, using fastp at Q25 for trimming and MiXCR for clone calling, and kept in-frame beta chains. Each CDR3 protein appears once, grouped with its most common genes and DNA. The sample includes more than 13,000 distinct CDR3 sequences, with more than 20% observed a single time. The top ten constitute around 15% of the sample.

Material: cultured CD4+ T cells from blood. These receptors all stem from a human donor with COVID-19.

Comment on this clonotype: A junction end diverges from the germline sequence, so it may reflect a read error. The J gene is TRBJ1-1, the V gene TRBV18; tentative D call: TRBD1 (5 bases). Germline V lookup: CDR1 KGHSH, CDR2 LQKENI. This CDR3 spans 15 amino acids. CDR3 coding DNA: TGTACCAGCTCACCATCTCCCACAGGGAACACTGAAGCTTTCTTT. It codes for CTSSPSPTGNTEAFF.

This clonotype has just a few counts. The rearrangement links TRBV11-2 to TRBJ2-5, with D hard to call. The CDR3 covers 11 residues. The V end lost 5 bases, the J end lost 7 bases, and 8 bases lay between the germline ends. Germline lookup yields CDR1 SGHAT and CDR2 FQNNGV. The CDR3: CASSPSGTQYF. As DNA, the CDR3 is TGTGCCAGCAGCCCGAGTGGGACCCAGTACTTC.

This clonotype was detected only a few times. The V and J genes are TRBV5-4 and TRBJ1-2; 7 bases fit TRBD1. Trimming took 4 bases from V and 7 from J; bases not matched to a gene: 16. Germline values: CDR1 SGHNT, CDR2 YYREEE (reference sequence). The length of the CDR3 is 16 residues. The CDR3, as DNA: TGTGCCAGCAGCCAGGGGACAGCCTTATCTACTATTGGCTACACCTTC. Translated: CASSQGTALSTIGYTF.

There are a few counts of this clonotype. The V and J genes are TRBV7-9 and TRBJ1-3; D uncertain. V shed 3 bases and J shed 4 bases, with 4 bases lying between them. Germline CDR1 SEHNR, CDR2 FQNEAQ (reference sequence). The CDR3 loop spans 12 amino acids. This CDR3 reads CASSFDGNTIYF. The CDR3 DNA reads as TGTGCCAGCAGCTTTGACGGAAACACCATATATTTT.

The V gene is TRBV6-2 or TRBV6-3, the J gene TRBJ1-1; no clear D. The CDR3 runs to 13 residues. Germline CDR1 reads MNHEY; CDR2 reads SVGEGT. V was cut by 4 bases and J by 0 bases, with 6 bases left in between. The DNA of the CDR3 is TGTGCCAGCAGTTCCCCACTGAACACTGAAGCTTTCTTT. This sequence encodes CASSSPLNTEAFF.

This clonotype was observed a few times. The chain links TRBV4-2 to TRBJ2-3; 8 bases align to TRBD2. The V and J ends lost 0 bases and 0 bases, in that order; junction bases with no gene match: 8. Germline CDR1 reads LGHNA; CDR2 reads YNFKEQ. This CDR3 region has 18 residues. The CDR3 DNA is TGTGCCAGCAGCCAAGACGGGGGGGAGGGCTCTAGCACAGATACGCAGTATTTT. Residues: CASSQDGGEGSSTDTQYF.

CDR3 protein: CASSARQGEYGAFF. CDR3 nucleotides: TGTGCCAGCAGCGCCCGACAGGGAGAGTATGGAGCTTTCTTT. The chain links TRBV7-2 to TRBJ1-1; 7 bases map to TRBD1. The CDR3 covers 14 residues. V was clipped by 5 bases and J by 10 bases; unmatched bases: 13. Per germline, CDR1 SGHTA and CDR2 FQGNSA.

CDR3 sequence reads: CATKIRTGVDNEQFF. Written as DNA, the CDR3 is TGTGCCACCAAAATACGGACAGGGGTTGACAATGAGCAGTTCTTC. The V call is TRBV27, the J call TRBJ2-1; 9 bases are shared with TRBD1. J gave up 5 bases and V 10 bases, and 12 bases lay outside the gene matches. There are 15 residues in the CDR3. Germline V lookup: CDR1 MNHEY, CDR2 SMNVEV (reference sequence).

CDR3 residues: CASSPSGETQYF. The CDR3 region has the DNA TGTGCCAGCTCACCATCCGGGGAGACCCAGTACTTC. The chain has TRBV18 and TRBJ2-5; D is unresolved. CDR3 length: 12 residues. CDR1 and CDR2 (germline): KGHSH, LQKENI. V lost 2 bases to trimming and J lost 5 bases, with 6 bases between them. Full variable domain (remainder filled in from reference TRBV18 and TRBJ2-5): NAGVMQNPRHLVRRRGQEARLRCSPMKGHSHVYWYRQLPEEGLKFMVYLQKENIIDESGMPKERFSAEFPKEGPSILRIQQVVRGDSAAYFCASSPSGETQYFGPGTRLLVL.

The rearrangement links TRBV2 to TRBJ1-5; 7 positions agree with TRBD1. The CDR3 runs to 14 residues. The ends lost 4 bases at V and 5 bases at J; junction bases unmatched: 5. Germline lookup yields CDR1 SNHLY and CDR2 FYNNEI. The CDR3: CASSGGQRHQPQHF. The CDR3 DNA reads TGTGCCAGCAGTGGGGGACAGAGACATCAGCCCCAGCATTTT.

This clonotype is deemed medium-sized. The chain combines TRBV20-1 with TRBJ1-3; tentative D call: TRBD1 (5 bases). The CDR3 is 18 amino acids. Deletions cut 1 base from V and 3 bases from J, with 22 bases between. Per the germline V gene, CDR1 is DFQATT and CDR2 is SNEGSKA (reference sequence). CDR3 sequence reads: CSARASKGGGTFGNTIYF. CDR3 nucleotide sequence: TGCAGTGCTAGAGCGTCCAAGGGCGGGGGTACTTTTGGAAACACCATATATTTT.

The chain links TRBV24-1 to TRBJ2-5; D not certain. The CDR3 has 12 amino acids. Germline V gives CDR1 KGHDR, CDR2 SFDVKD. V was cut by 6 bases and J by 1 base, with 5 bases left in between. The CDR3 sequence: CATSNVQETQYF. The CDR3 DNA reads TGTGCCACCAGTAACGTCCAAGAGACCCAGTACTTC.

V and J are TRBV6-1 and TRBJ1-2; D remains ambiguous. Germline loops: CDR1 MNHNS, CDR2 SASEGT. The CDR3 covers 15 residues. V was trimmed by 4 bases and J by 0 bases, leaving 12 bases between them. The chain's CDR3 is CASSVKTETNYGYTF. Written as DNA, the CDR3 is TGTGCCAGCAGTGTAAAAACCGAGACTAACTATGGCTACACCTTC.

This clonotype was detected a few times. CDR3 sequence: CASSKGGNTGELFF. The CDR3, as DNA: TGTGCCAGCAGTAAAGGGGGGAACACCGGGGAGCTGTTTTTT. V usage is TRBV25-1 and J usage is TRBJ2-2; tentatively, D is TRBD1 (6 bases). The germline V and J ends were trimmed by 5 bases and 1 base, with 8 bases remaining between them. This CDR3 comprises 14 residues. Per germline, CDR1 MGHDK and CDR2 SYGVNS.

This clonotype has a handful of counts. The chain employs TRBV7-9 and TRBJ2-4, with D maybe TRBD2 (5 bases). V gave up 0 bases and J gave up 7 bases, with 10 bases separating them. This CDR3 has 14 amino acids. Germline lookup yields CDR1 SEHNR and CDR2 FQNEAQ (reference sequence). CDR3 bases: TGTGCCAGCAGCTTAGCGAGAGGGTTGAACATTCAGTACTTC. It yields the protein CASSLARGLNIQYF. The variable domain in full, with the rest retrieved from reference TRBV7-9 and TRBJ2-4, is DTGVSQNPRHKITKRGQNVTFRCDPISEHNRLYWYRQTLGQGPEFLTYFQNEAQLEKSRLLSDRFSAERPKGSFSTLEIQRTEQGDSAMYLCASSLARGLNIQYFGAGTRLSVL.

This chain uses TRBV2 with TRBJ1-5, with D possibly matching TRBD1 (5 bases). Germline loops: CDR1 SNHLY, CDR2 FYNNEI. Deletions cut 5 bases from V and 5 bases from J, with 10 bases between. The CDR3 sequence is 13 residues long. The CDR3: CASSIRGDQPQHF. The CDR3 DNA reads as TGTGCCAGCAGTATCCGAGGGGATCAGCCCCAGCATTTT.

The rearrangement uses TRBV5-1 and TRBJ1-5, with 8 nucleotides matching TRBD1. Trimming cost V 4 bases and J 8 bases; bases outside gene matches: 8. This CDR3 spans 14 amino acids. CDR1 and CDR2 (germline): SGHRS, YFSETQ. In DNA form, the CDR3 reads TGCGCCAGCAGCGGATCAGGGGGCATGGAGCCCCAGCATTTT. This codes for CASSGSGGMEPQHF.